This T cell receptor beta chain was retrieved from a study of siplizumab effects on memory and regulatory T cells (dated by TCRdb to between 2018 and 2021). Turning to the overall study: The study looked at the effect of siplizumab, an anti-CD2 antibody, on alloreactive T-cell subsets in allogeneic mixed lymphocyte reactions made from human PBMCs. Broad study findings and their caveats: Whether proliferating Tregs from siplizumab cultures were suppressive was not functionally confirmed. A naive or memory phenotype could not be assigned to roughly 75-95% of proliferating CD4+ or CD8+ clones. Greater diversity appeared to be present in unstimulated naive T cells than in memory T cells, and a substantial contribution to the alloresponse seemed to be made by naive cells. Because sequences at frequencies below about 10^-5 were poorly captured, only a minor fraction of alloreactive clones could be mapped back to unstimulated subsets. The cumulative frequency of alloreactive sequences that could be traced back to unstimulated CD4+ memory T cells was significantly reduced by siplizumab. Among mappable alloreactive CD4+ clones, an average Treg-derived fraction of roughly 70% was observed with siplizumab, compared with more than 25% in control reactions.

To prepare the library, the immunoSEQ multiplex PCR assay was applied. About 10^5 TCR templates per sample were assayed by the deep sequencing platform. Genomic DNA extracted from sorted T cells was used for TCRbeta CDR3 sequencing. In the source study's methods: Clonal analysis of TCRbeta CDR3 data was done in the R programming language. Alloreactive CD4+ and CD8+ clones were defined by comparing unstimulated samples with post-reaction CFSE-low samples. By matching sequences to the repertoires of sorted unstimulated Treg and non-Treg cells, each alloreactive CD4+ clone was assigned a regulatory or non-regulatory origin. TCRdb holds this immuneACCESS table with in-frame rearrangements only. Some clones are missing; in checked studies, unresolved V genes explain under half, and the rest has no known cause. V and J calls and clone size come straight from that table; D and trimming were deduced from the DNA. This sample gives approximately 94,000 clones in total; around 97% of them show up just once. The ten largest clonotypes hold roughly 0.031% of the sample.

In addition, sequencing in three donor pairs included unstimulated CD8+ effector memory subsets alongside CD4+ naive, CD8+ naive, CD8+ TEMRA and CD4+ memory subsets. Sorted unstimulated T cells, along with proliferating T cells recovered from mixed lymphocyte reactions, underwent TCRbeta CDR3 sequencing. Fresh whole blood from roughly 10 HLA-typed healthy donors was used to isolate PBMCs. About this clone itself: Its antigen remains unidentified. No much larger clonotype is one base removed from it; base qualities were not supplied.

The sample taken for sequencing was naive CD4+ T cells sorted from blood. Reading the label with the study, this specimen's cell subset or site is: unstimulated naive T cells. The TCR was taken from a human donor in good health.

The bases read TGTGCCAGCTCACCCCCCCCAGGGACCTACGAGCAGTACTTC. Translated, it gives CASSPPPGTYEQYF. The chain employs TRBV18 and TRBJ2-7; matching of 5 bases hints at TRBD1 as the D gene. V and J are truncated by 3 bases and 2 bases respectively, leaving an intervening sequence of 11 bases. The CDR3 covers 14 residues, taking in both the cysteine and the phenylalanine. CDR3 DNA only is kept here, 42 bases in frame from base 1. For CDR1 and CDR2, the germline V gene lists KGHSH and LQKENI.